A selection of T cell receptor beta chains follows, all from one sample in a study of control samples from healthy donors and cancer patients. Libraries were prepared by immunoSEQ multiplex PCR; TCRdb keeps only in-frame clonotypes and omits some of them. This table has around 80,000 clones, about 95% appearing once. Sequences were obtained from blood. Source of these receptors: a woman between 25 and 40 years old in good health. Each CDR3 is given with its conserved first and last residue. D genes are given only for firm matches. Clone size is shown for a subset of rows, as once, few, many or a class of expanded clone.

j_call: TRBJ1-5
clone_size: once
v_call: TRBV30
d_call: NA
cdr3_aa: CAWSVYGSNQPQHF
cdr3_nt: TGTGCCTGGAGTGTTTATGGAAGCAATCAGCCCCAGCATTTT

j_call: TRBJ2-2
clone_size: NA
v_call: TRBV14
d_call: TRBD1
cdr3_aa: CASSQVRDRVSGELFF
cdr3_nt: TGTGCCAGCAGCCAAGTCCGGGACAGAGTATCCGGGGAGCTGTTTTTT

j_call: TRBJ1-5
clone_size: NA
v_call: TRBV27
d_call: NA
cdr3_aa: CASSLSIGDGQPQHF
cdr3_nt: TGTGCCAGCAGTTTATCGATTGGGGATGGCCAGCCCCAGCATTTT

j_call: TRBJ2-5
clone_size: NA
v_call: TRBV14
d_call: TRBD1
cdr3_aa: CASSLHRGTETQYF
cdr3_nt: TGTGCCAGCAGCCTACACAGGGGGACGGAGACCCAGTACTTC

j_call: TRBJ2-2
clone_size: NA
v_call: TRBV2
d_call: NA
cdr3_aa: CASSELGDGELFF
cdr3_nt: TGTGCCAGCAGTGAGTTGGGGGACGGGGAGCTGTTTTTT

j_call: TRBJ2-2
clone_size: NA
v_call: TRBV5-1
d_call: NA
cdr3_aa: CASSWDPNTGELFF
cdr3_nt: TGCGCCAGCAGCTGGGACCCGAACACCGGGGAGCTGTTTTTT

j_call: TRBJ1-6
clone_size: NA
v_call: TRBV5-4
d_call: NA
cdr3_aa: CASSRGSIGGINSPLHF
cdr3_nt: TGTGCCAGCAGCCGGGGCAGTATTGGAGGGATTAATTCACCCCTCCACTTT

j_call: TRBJ2-5
clone_size: NA
v_call: TRBV5-6
d_call: TRBD1
cdr3_aa: CASSRGAGQAWETQYF
cdr3_nt: TGTGCCAGCAGCCGAGGTGCGGGACAGGCTTGGGAGACCCAGTACTTC

j_call: TRBJ1-3
clone_size: NA
v_call: TRBV5-1
d_call: NA
cdr3_aa: CASSLMGESGNTIYF
cdr3_nt: TGCGCCAGCAGCTTGATGGGGGAGTCTGGAAACACCATATATTTT

j_call: TRBJ1-1
clone_size: once
v_call: TRBV6-5
d_call: NA
cdr3_aa: CAVGVPTEAFF
cdr3_nt: TGTGCTGTAGGGGTGCCCACTGAAGCTTTCTTT

j_call: TRBJ2-1
clone_size: NA
v_call: TRBV2
d_call: NA
cdr3_aa: CASSEALPGANEQFF
cdr3_nt: TGTGCCAGCAGTGAAGCGCTTCCTGGGGCCAATGAGCAGTTCTTC

j_call: TRBJ2-1
clone_size: once
v_call: TRBV9
d_call: TRBD2
cdr3_aa: CASSSSGTSGYNEQFF
cdr3_nt: TGTGCCAGCAGCTCGTCCGGGACTAGCGGCTACAATGAGCAGTTCTTC

j_call: TRBJ2-4
clone_size: NA
v_call: TRBV28
d_call: NA
cdr3_aa: CASSPQQGAKNIQYF
cdr3_nt: TGTGCCAGCAGTCCGCAACAGGGAGCCAAAAACATTCAGTACTTC

j_call: TRBJ1-1
clone_size: NA
v_call: TRBV20-1
d_call: TRBD1
cdr3_aa: CSSGTGAEAFF
cdr3_nt: TGCAGCTCCGGGACAGGGGCTGAAGCTTTCTTT

j_call: TRBJ2-3
clone_size: NA
v_call: TRBV7-2
d_call: NA
cdr3_aa: CASSLMGGGDTQYF
cdr3_nt: TGTGCCAGCAGCTTAATGGGGGGCGGAGATACGCAGTATTTT

j_call: TRBJ1-2
clone_size: NA
v_call: TRBV11-2
d_call: NA
cdr3_aa: CASSFGSGYGYTF
cdr3_nt: TGTGCCAGCAGCTTTGGGTCAGGCTATGGCTACACCTTC

j_call: TRBJ1-4
clone_size: NA
v_call: TRBV28
d_call: NA
cdr3_aa: CASSSQSGGKEKLFF
cdr3_nt: TGTGCCAGCAGTTCCCAATCGGGGGGCAAGGAAAAACTGTTTTTT

j_call: TRBJ1-2
clone_size: NA
v_call: TRBV6-5
d_call: NA
cdr3_aa: CASRELGQLDEGYTF
cdr3_nt: TGTGCCAGCAGAGAGTTAGGACAGCTAGATGAGGGCTACACCTTC

j_call: TRBJ1-1
clone_size: NA
v_call: TRBV15
d_call: NA
cdr3_aa: CATSRDILNTEAFF
cdr3_nt: TGTGCCACCAGCAGGGACATATTGAACACTGAAGCTTTCTTT

j_call: TRBJ1-1
clone_size: NA
v_call: TRBV5-6
d_call: NA
cdr3_aa: CAGRQQQNTEAFF
cdr3_nt: TGTGCCGGCAGACAACAGCAGAACACTGAAGCTTTCTTT

j_call: TRBJ1-1
clone_size: NA
v_call: TRBV7-3
d_call: NA
cdr3_aa: CASRSDRNTEAFF
cdr3_nt: TGTGCCAGCAGGTCGGACAGGAACACTGAAGCTTTCTTT

j_call: TRBJ1-2
clone_size: NA
v_call: TRBV5-1
d_call: NA
cdr3_aa: CASSSTGNYGYTF
cdr3_nt: TGCGCCAGCAGTTCTACAGGGAACTATGGCTACACCTTC